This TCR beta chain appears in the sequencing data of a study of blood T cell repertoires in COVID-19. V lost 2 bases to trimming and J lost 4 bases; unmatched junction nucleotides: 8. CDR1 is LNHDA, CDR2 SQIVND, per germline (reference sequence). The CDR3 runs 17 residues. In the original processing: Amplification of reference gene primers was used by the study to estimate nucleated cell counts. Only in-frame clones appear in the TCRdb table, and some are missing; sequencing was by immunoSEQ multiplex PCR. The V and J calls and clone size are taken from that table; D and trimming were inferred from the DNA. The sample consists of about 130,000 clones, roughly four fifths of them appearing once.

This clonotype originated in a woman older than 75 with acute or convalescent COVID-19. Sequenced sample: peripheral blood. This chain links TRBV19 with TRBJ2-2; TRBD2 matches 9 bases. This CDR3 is CASSIRVLAGFTGELFF. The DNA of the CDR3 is TGTGCCAGTAGTATAAGGGTCCTAGCGGGGTTCACCGGGGAGCTGTTTTTT.